One TCR beta chain is described in this entry. The CDR3 has 16 residues. V gave up 3 bases and J gave up 5 bases; unmatched junction bases: 13. Germline V CDR1 and CDR2: LGHDT, YNNKEL (reference sequence). TCRdb keeps only in-frame clones here, not all; method: immunoSEQ multiplex PCR. The sample lists around 160,000 clones, 88% occurring once. This entry comes from a study of blood T cell repertoires in COVID-19. Sequencing input: PBMCs or T cells enriched from blood (not recorded which). This rearrangement joins TRBV3-1 (or the pseudogene TRBV3-2) to TRBJ2-7; TRBD2 matches 7 bases. The sequence was collected from a young woman with acute COVID-19. The CDR3 sequence is CASSHPRAGGGDEQYF. The CDR3 DNA sequence: TGTGCCAGCAGCCACCCAAGGGCCGGGGGAGGGGACGAGCAGTACTTC.